One sample yielded the 30 T cell receptor beta chains listed below, sequenced in a study of a mutant IDH1 vaccine in newly diagnosed glioma. Antigens for these TCRs are unknown. Specified time point: week 47, end of study. In the vaccine, a single dose held 300 ug of the mutant IDH1 20-mer peptide, along with topical imiquimod. Only in-frame clones appear in the TCRdb table, and some are missing; sequencing was by immunoSEQ multiplex PCR. The sample yields 30,000 or so clones, 80% to 85% seen once. The sequencing here drew on PBMCs, taken from a glioma patient whose treatment included an IDH1 peptide vaccine. The receptors derive from a man younger than 40 with glioma.

The chain has TRBV4-1 and TRBJ2-3; D call uncertain. Germline V gives CDR1 MGHRA, CDR2 YSYEKL. CDR3 size: 14 residues. V dropped 0 bases and J dropped 4 bases, with 8 bases sitting between them. The CDR3 protein is CASSQEETADTQYF. DNA for the CDR3: TGCGCCAGCAGCCAAGAGGAGACCGCAGATACGCAGTATTTT.

By share, this clone counts as large. The J gene is TRBJ2-7, the V gene TRBV4-3; TRBD2 might be the D (5 bases). V lost 0 bases and J lost 3, with 12 bases in between. Per the germline V gene, CDR1 is LGHNA and CDR2 is YSLEER. The CDR3 runs to 15 residues. The CDR3 bases are TGCGCCAGCAGCCAAGATGGTGGGGAGAACTACGAGCAGTACTTC. It translates to CASSQDGGENYEQYF.

The CDR3, as DNA: TGTGCCTGGAGTTTGGATCCAACCTACGAGCAGTACTTC. This translates into CAWSLDPTYEQYF. This chain uses TRBV30 with TRBJ2-7, with D unresolved. This CDR3 is built from 13 residues. In germline, CDR1 is GTSNPN, CDR2 SVGIG (reference sequence). The germline V and J ends were trimmed by 2 bases and 2 bases, with 10 bases remaining between them. The full variable domain, its missing parts supplied by reference TRBV30 and TRBJ2-7, is SQTIHQWPATLVQPVGSPLSLECTVEGTSNPNLYWYRQAAGRGLQLLFYSVGIGQISSEVPQNLSASRPQDRQFILSSKKLLLSDSGFYLCAWSLDPTYEQYFGPGTRLTVT.

CDR3 sequence reads: CASSSGGDTDTQYF. In nucleotides, the CDR3 is TGCGCCAGCAGCTCCGGAGGCGACACAGATACGCAGTATTTT. The chain carries TRBV5-1 and TRBJ2-3, with D perhaps matching TRBD2 (5 bases). Per the germline V gene, CDR1 is SGHRS and CDR2 is YFSETQ. The CDR3 runs 14 residues. V gave up 3 bases and J gave up 2 bases, with 10 bases separating them.

This clone turned up a few times. CDR3 sequence (DNA): TGTGCCAGCAGCGAAGGCCTCAGGAACACTGAAGCTTTCTTT. Protein sequence: CASSEGLRNTEAFF. The chain uses TRBV7-6 and TRBJ1-1; D remains unclear. This CDR3 contains 14 residues. V lost 5 bases and J 1 base, leaving 11 bases between the germline ends. The V gene's germline CDR1 is SGHVS and CDR2 FNYEAQ.

The V gene is TRBV7-9, the J gene TRBJ2-1, with 10 nucleotides matching TRBD2. The junction had 10 bases not matched to a gene; V was cut back by 2 bases and J by 0 bases. The germline V gene encodes CDR1 SEHNR and CDR2 FQNEAQ (reference sequence). This CDR3 has 19 amino acids. CDR3 sequence reads: CASSLPLAGVPTSYNEQFF. The CDR3 DNA reads TGTGCCAGCAGCTTACCCCTAGCGGGAGTCCCCACCTCCTACAATGAGCAGTTCTTC.

The J gene is TRBJ2-2, the V gene TRBV21-1; the DNA was not used to check the table's D call, TRBD1. TRBV21-1 is given as a pseudogene. The CDR3 runs to 15 residues. The CDR3 here is CASPDRGGNTGELFF. The CDR3 DNA is TGTGCCAGCCCCGACAGGGGGGGGAACACCGGGGAGCTGTTTTTT.

This chain links TRBV30 with TRBJ2-3; 12 bases map to TRBD2. Germline assignment: CDR1 GTSNPN and CDR2 SVGIG (reference sequence). Unmatched junction bases numbered 2, after V lost 4 bases and J lost 3 bases. CDR3 length equals 14 residues. The CDR3 nucleotides are TGTGCCTGGACTAGCGGGGGGGCAACAGATACGCAGTATTTT. Translating it yields CAWTSGGATDTQYF.

The V call is TRBV27, the J call TRBJ1-4; 7 bases align to TRBD1. The CDR3 consists of 16 residues. Germline lookup yields CDR1 MNHEY and CDR2 SMNVEV (reference sequence). J gave up 7 bases and V 5 bases, and 13 bases lay outside the gene matches. The CDR3 protein is CASSILTGVRSEKLFF. DNA for the CDR3: TGTGCCAGCAGTATCCTAACAGGGGTGCGGAGTGAAAAACTGTTTTTT. Drawing the rest from reference TRBV27 and TRBJ1-4, the complete variable domain is EAQVTQNPRYLITVTGKKLTVTCSQNMNHEYMSWYRQDPGLGLRQIYYSMNVEVTDKGDVPEGYKVSRKEKRNFPLILESPSPNQTSLYFCASSILTGVRSEKLFFGSGTQLSVL.

Worth noting for this clone: Within the sample, other DNA sequences also encode this same CDR3. V gene TRBV7-9 combines with J gene TRBJ2-4; tentative D call: TRBD2 (5 bases). There are 14 residues in the CDR3. Trimming left V 4 bases short and J 6 bases short, with 13 bases between. Germline loops: CDR1 SEHNR, CDR2 FQNEAQ (reference sequence). CDR3 amino acids: CASSSDRERNIQYF. DNA for the CDR3: TGTGCCAGCAGCTCCGACCGGGAACGAAACATTCAGTACTTC. Together with reference TRBV7-9 and TRBJ2-4, the CDR3 gives the full variable domain: DTGVSQNPRHKITKRGQNVTFRCDPISEHNRLYWYRQTLGQGPEFLTYFQNEAQLEKSRLLSDRFSAERPKGSFSTLEIQRTEQGDSAMYLCASSSDRERNIQYFGAGTRLSVL.

This chain uses TRBV19 with TRBJ2-3; 16 nucleotides agree with TRBD2. The ends lost 6 bases at V and 2 bases at J; junction bases unmatched: 5. The CDR3 totals 17 residues. Germline V CDR1 and CDR2: LNHDA, SQIVND (reference sequence). The CDR3 DNA is TGTGCCAGTAGGATCGGGACTAGCGGGGGGGCCACAGATACGCAGTATTTT. Translated: CASRIGTSGGATDTQYF.

The V and J genes are TRBV9 and TRBJ2-6; D may be TRBD2 (6 bases). The germline CDR1 and CDR2 sequences are SGDLS and YYNGEE. CDR3 length: 17 amino acids. V was clipped by 6 bases and J by 0 bases, with 16 bases between them. CDR3 nucleotide sequence: TGTGCCAGCACCTCGGAGGGGTGGAACTCTGGGGCCAACGTCCTGACTTTC. This translates into CASTSEGWNSGANVLTF.

This clone was observed once. This chain uses TRBV20-1 with TRBJ1-5; no firm D call. The CDR3 is made up of 11 amino acids. V lost 6 bases, J lost 7 bases, and 10 bases lay in between. The germline gives CDR1 DFQATT, CDR2 SNEGSKA (reference sequence). The CDR3 region is CSASGDQPQHF. The CDR3 coding sequence is TGCAGTGCCAGCGGTGACCAGCCCCAGCATTTT.

This chain connects TRBV6-7 to TRBJ2-2, with D perhaps being TRBD1 or TRBD2 (6 bases each). TRBV6-7 has ORF status, its function being uncertain. CDR3 size: 15 residues. The ends were cut back, 2 bases at V and 5 bases at J, with 12 bases in the middle. This CDR3 reads CASSYLRGATGELFF. The CDR3 region has the DNA TGTGCCAGCAGTTACCTTAGGGGGGCGACCGGGGAGCTGTTTTTT.

The rearrangement links TRBV19 to TRBJ2-5; D may be TRBD2 (7 bases). CDR1 and CDR2 (germline): LNHDA, SQIVND (reference sequence). V shed 5 bases and J shed 3 bases, with 16 bases lying between them. The CDR3 is 15 residues long. The CDR3 coding sequence is TGTGCCAGTAGTTGGGGACGGGGGGCGGAAGAGACCCAGTACTTC. Its protein is CASSWGRGAEETQYF. The full variable domain, in which reference TRBV19 and TRBJ2-5 provide the parts outside the CDR3, is DGGITQSPKYLFRKEGQNVTLSCEQNLNHDAMYWYRQDPGQGLRLIYYSQIVNDFQKGDIAEGYSVSREKKESFPLTVTSAQKNPTAFYLCASSWGRGAEETQYFGPGTRLLVL.

Here the CDR3 reads CASSSGQGARYEQYF. The DNA for the CDR3 is TGCGCCAGCAGCTCGGGACAGGGGGCGCGGTACGAGCAGTACTTC. This chain joins TRBV5-1 and TRBJ2-7; TRBD1 aligns across 12 bases. This CDR3 contains 15 residues. With V trimmed by 3 bases and J by 4 bases, 5 bases remained unmatched. Per the germline V gene, CDR1 is SGHRS and CDR2 is YFSETQ.

The chain is built from TRBV5-4 and TRBJ2-1; the match to TRBD2 covers 12 bases. From germline, CDR1 is SGHNT and CDR2 YYREEE (reference sequence). V lost 4 bases and J lost 3; bases outside the gene matches: 5. The CDR3 length is 16 residues. CDR3 nucleotide sequence: TGTGCCAGCAGCGCAAGACTAGCGGGGGACTACAATGAGCAGTTCTTC. Protein sequence: CASSARLAGDYNEQFF.

The genes are TRBV7-9 and TRBJ1-2; D uncertain. Deletions cut 4 bases from V and 4 bases from J, with 13 bases between. This CDR3 contains 14 residues. CDR1 and CDR2 (germline): SEHNR, FQNEAQ (reference sequence). The CDR3 DNA sequence: TGTGCCAGCAGCTCCACCCGGGCAGCCTATGGCTACACCTTC. It codes for CASSSTRAAYGYTF. The full variable domain, with the rest looked up from reference TRBV7-9 and TRBJ1-2, is DTGVSQNPRHKITKRGQNVTFRCDPISEHNRLYWYRQTLGQGPEFLTYFQNEAQLEKSRLLSDRFSAERPKGSFSTLEIQRTEQGDSAMYLCASSSTRAAYGYTFGSGTRLTVV.

The rearrangement joins TRBV4-1 to TRBJ2-7, with TRBD1 matching over 7 bases. Per the germline V gene, CDR1 is MGHRA and CDR2 is YSYEKL. The ends lost 3 bases at V and 5 bases at J; junction bases unmatched: 7. CDR3 size: 14 residues. CDR3 DNA sequence: TGCGCCAGCAGCCAGGGCAGGGGGTTGGACGAGCAGTACTTC. Amino acid sequence: CASSQGRGLDEQYF.

The gene calls are TRBV6-1 and TRBJ2-2, with TRBD2 identical over 8 bases. V lost 4 bases to trimming and J lost 6 bases; unmatched junction nucleotides: 7. CDR1 and CDR2 (germline): MNHNS, SASEGT. This CDR3 region has 15 residues. The CDR3 spells CASSGAGGLSGELFF. As DNA, the CDR3 is TGTGCCAGCAGTGGTGCGGGGGGCTTGTCCGGGGAGCTGTTTTTT.

This clone was seen just once. V gene TRBV27 combines with J gene TRBJ2-5; the match to TRBD2 covers 13 bases. Germline V gives CDR1 MNHEY, CDR2 SMNVEV (reference sequence). This CDR3 region has 19 residues. V was clipped by 3 bases and J by 2 bases; unmatched bases: 12. In nucleotides, the CDR3 is TGTGCCAGCAGTTTGTCTCCCCCGGGACTAGCGGGGACGCAAGAGACCCAGTACTTC. Protein product: CASSLSPPGLAGTQETQYF.

The gene calls are TRBV5-8 and TRBJ1-2; 7 bases align to TRBD1. Germline assignment: CDR1 SGHTS and CDR2 YDEGEE. CDR3 length: 14 residues. The trim removed 3 bases at V and 3 bases at J, leaving 5 bases unmatched. CDR3 region: CASSSLGQDYGYTF. The CDR3 region has the DNA TGTGCCAGCAGCTCCCTCGGACAGGACTATGGCTACACCTTC.

The V and J genes are TRBV5-6 and TRBJ2-7; 7 bases are shared with TRBD2. The junction had 0 bases not matched to a gene; V was cut back by 0 bases and J by 6 bases. Germline CDR1 is SGHDT and CDR2 is YYEEEE. This CDR3 is built from 12 residues. CDR3: CASSLAGGEQYF. DNA for the CDR3: TGTGCCAGCAGCTTGGCGGGGGGCGAGCAGTACTTC.

The V call is TRBV7-9, the J call TRBJ1-1; no clear D. CDR1 and CDR2 (germline): SEHNR, FQNEAQ (reference sequence). There are 14 residues in the CDR3. The V and J ends lost 6 bases and 0 bases respectively, with 11 bases between them. CDR3 in DNA: TGTGCCAGCAGGAAGGAAAATATGAACACTGAAGCTTTCTTT. It is translated as CASRKENMNTEAFF.

V gene TRBV4-3 combines with J gene TRBJ1-2; D gene unclear. CDR1 and CDR2 from the germline V gene are LGHNA and YSLEER. V was pared by 0 bases and J by 2 bases, with 10 bases between. The CDR3 covers 15 residues. CDR3 DNA sequence: TGCGCCAGCAGCCAAGAAGTAGTAGTAAACTATGGCTACACCTTC. Its translation: CASSQEVVVNYGYTF.

The V gene is TRBV4-3, the J gene TRBJ1-1; D uncertain. V was shortened by 0 bases and J by 3 bases, with 17 bases between the two germline ends. Germline CDR1 and CDR2: LGHNA and YSLEER. The CDR3 has 17 amino acids. CDR3 in amino acids: CASSQDLGREDYTEAFF. The CDR3 DNA sequence: TGCGCCAGCAGCCAAGATCTGGGTAGGGAGGATTACACTGAAGCTTTCTTT.

V is TRBV15 and J is TRBJ2-4; the D gene could be TRBD1 or TRBD2 (6 bases each). Germline V CDR1 and CDR2: LNHNV, YYDKDF (reference sequence). V lost 5 bases to trimming and J lost 13 bases, with 12 bases between them. The CDR3 spans 11 residues. DNA for the CDR3: TGTGCCACCAGCTCCGGGGGCCCACAGTACTTC. Amino acids: CATSSGGPQYF.

The chain employs TRBV4-1 and TRBJ2-1; 8 positions agree with TRBD1. The CDR3 sequence is 15 residues long. CDR1 is MGHRA and CDR2 is YSYEKL in the germline V gene. Trimming cost V 3 bases and J 7 bases; bases outside gene matches: 8. CDR3 bases: TGCGCCAGCAGCCAGCTTGGGGGACAGGTAAATGAGCAGTTCTTC. Encoded protein: CASSQLGGQVNEQFF.

V gene TRBV6-1 combines with J gene TRBJ2-7; no firm D call. The germline V gene encodes CDR1 MNHNS and CDR2 SASEGT. The CDR3 contains 12 residues. V lost 5 bases, J lost 6 bases, and 11 bases lay in between. The chain's CDR3 is CASSLVLSEQYF. The DNA for the CDR3 is TGTGCCAGCAGTTTGGTCCTATCCGAGCAGTACTTC.

A single count supports this clone. The chain combines TRBV19 with TRBJ1-5; a weak D match, TRBD1 (5 bases). The CDR3 covers 17 residues. The V and J ends lost 1 base and 1 base respectively, with 14 bases between them. Germline-derived CDR1 and CDR2 are LNHDA and SQIVND (reference sequence). The CDR3 coding sequence is TGTGCCAGTAGTATAGGGACACTTAAGACAAGCAATCAGCCCCAGCATTTT. Protein sequence: CASSIGTLKTSNQPQHF.